Included here is one T cell receptor beta chain sequence, with context. This specimen belongs to a study of control samples from healthy donors and cancer patients. The CDR3 covers 13 residues. Germline V gene data show CDR1 as SGHDT and CDR2 as YYEEEE. The germline V and J ends were trimmed by 4 bases and 4 bases, with 12 bases remaining between them. Clones were sequenced by immunoSEQ multiplex PCR, and TCRdb holds only the in-frame ones, with some missing. The data show about 220,000 clones, about 95% seen once. This TCR derives from a man aged 45-65 years in good health. The sample comprised blood. This chain uses TRBV5-6 with TRBJ2-7; perhaps TRBD1 as D (6 bases). CDR3 nucleotides: TGTGCCAGCAGCGGGGGCAGGGAGTACGAGCAGTACTTC. This codes for CASSGGREYEQYF.